This is a list of T cell receptor beta chains from one sample in a study of T cell responses to AZD1222 COVID-19 vaccine. Assay used: immunoSEQ multiplex PCR; TCRdb lists only in-frame clones, some missing. The sample comprises 95,000 to 150,000 clones, more than 80% of which are singletons, and approximately 4.4% rests with the top ten. The sequencing here drew on peripheral blood, taken 28 days after the second AZD1222 dose. These receptor sequences come from an adult who received the AZD1222 COVID-19 vaccine. Both conserved end residues are part of each CDR3. The D gene is left open where the match is weak. Size is omitted from some rows. Given values are once, few, many or a class for expanded clones.

v_gene: TRBV30; j_gene: TRBJ1-5; d_gene: TRBD1; abundance: NA; CDR3aa: CAWSIAGQHNQPQHF; CDR3nt: TGTGCCTGGAGCATCGCGGGACAGCACAATCAGCCCCAGCATTTT
v_gene: TRBV5-1; j_gene: TRBJ2-3; d_gene: NA; abundance: NA; CDR3aa: CASSLEAFSDTQYF; CDR3nt: TGCGCCAGCAGCTTGGAGGCATTCTCAGATACGCAGTATTTT
v_gene: TRBV5-4; j_gene: TRBJ1-4; d_gene: TRBD1; abundance: NA; CDR3aa: CASSLPDRAGEKLFF; CDR3nt: TGTGCCAGCAGCTTGCCGGACAGGGCTGGTGAAAAACTGTTTTTT
v_gene: TRBV20-1; j_gene: TRBJ1-4; d_gene: NA; abundance: once; CDR3aa: CSASKQGANEKLFF; CDR3nt: TGCAGTGCTAGTAAGCAGGGCGCTAATGAAAAACTGTTTTTT
v_gene: TRBV29-1; j_gene: TRBJ2-5; d_gene: NA; abundance: NA; CDR3aa: CSVERETQYF; CDR3nt: TGCAGCGTTGAACGCGAGACCCAGTACTTC
v_gene: TRBV18; j_gene: TRBJ1-5; d_gene: TRBD1; abundance: NA; CDR3aa: CASSPGTGGDGQPQHF; CDR3nt: TGTGCCAGCTCACCCGGGACAGGGGGCGACGGTCAGCCCCAGCATTTT
v_gene: TRBV9; j_gene: TRBJ2-7; d_gene: NA; abundance: NA; CDR3aa: CASSRSGTDNEQYF; CDR3nt: TGTGCCAGCAGCAGATCCGGGACGGACAACGAGCAGTACTTC
v_gene: TRBV28; j_gene: TRBJ1-5; d_gene: NA; abundance: NA; CDR3aa: CASNLQRTSKHF; CDR3nt: TGTGCCAGCAACCTCCAAAGGACCTCTAAGCATTTT
v_gene: TRBV5-1; j_gene: TRBJ2-7; d_gene: TRBD2; abundance: NA; CDR3aa: CASSLTSGSYEQYF; CDR3nt: TGCGCCAGCAGCTTAACTAGCGGGAGCTACGAGCAGTACTTC
v_gene: TRBV11-1; j_gene: TRBJ2-3; d_gene: NA; abundance: NA; CDR3aa: CASSLSGTFTDTQYF; CDR3nt: TGTGCCAGCAGCCTCTCGGGGACGTTCACAGATACGCAGTATTTT